This T cell receptor beta chain is drawn from a study of blood T cell repertoires in COVID-19. Study as a whole: Collection of acute and convalescent COVID-19 samples took place in the United States, Italy and Spain.

Per germline, CDR1 KGHDR and CDR2 SFDVKD. This CDR3 contains 15 residues. Trimming pared 2 bases from V and 7 bases from J, leaving 11 bases between. Profiled with immunoSEQ multiplex PCR; TCRdb holds only in-frame clones, not every one. The sample consists of about 310,000 clones, approximately 91% of them appearing once. Sequenced input: PBMCs or T cells enriched from blood (not recorded which). The rearrangement uses TRBV24-1 and TRBJ1-6; D not certain. The clonotype comes from a man between 60 and 75 years old who had recovered from COVID-19. The CDR3 sequence: CATSDYMVGNSPLHF. The CDR3 DNA is TGTGCCACCAGTGATTACATGGTGGGCAATTCACCCCTCCACTTT.